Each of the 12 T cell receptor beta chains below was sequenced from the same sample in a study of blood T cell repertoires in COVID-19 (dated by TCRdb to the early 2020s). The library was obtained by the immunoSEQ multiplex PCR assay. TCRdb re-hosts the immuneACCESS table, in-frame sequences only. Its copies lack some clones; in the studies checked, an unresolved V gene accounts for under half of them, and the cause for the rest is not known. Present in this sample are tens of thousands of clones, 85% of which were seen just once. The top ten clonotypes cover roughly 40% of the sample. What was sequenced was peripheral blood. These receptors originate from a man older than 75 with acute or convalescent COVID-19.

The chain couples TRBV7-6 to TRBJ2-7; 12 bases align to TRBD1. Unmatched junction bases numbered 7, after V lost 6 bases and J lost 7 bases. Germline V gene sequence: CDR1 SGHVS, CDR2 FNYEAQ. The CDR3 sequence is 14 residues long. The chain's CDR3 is CASSWDRGLGEQYF. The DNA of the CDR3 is TGTGCCAGCAGTTGGGACAGGGGGCTGGGTGAGCAGTACTTC.

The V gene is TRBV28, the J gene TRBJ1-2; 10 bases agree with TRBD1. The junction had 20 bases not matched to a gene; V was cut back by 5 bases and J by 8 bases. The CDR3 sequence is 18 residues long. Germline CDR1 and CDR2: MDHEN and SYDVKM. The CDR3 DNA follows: TGTGCCAGCAGTCCCGGCCGGGACAGGGGTAGAGTATTTATGGGCTACACCTTC. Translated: CASSPGRDRGRVFMGYTF.

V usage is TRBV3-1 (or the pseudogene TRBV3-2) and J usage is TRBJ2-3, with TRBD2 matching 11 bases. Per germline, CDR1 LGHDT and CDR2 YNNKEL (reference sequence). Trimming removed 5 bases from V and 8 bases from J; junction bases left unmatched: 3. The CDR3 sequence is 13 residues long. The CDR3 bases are TGTGCCAGCAGCTTTAGCGGGAGGGTTACGCAGTATTTT. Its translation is CASSFSGRVTQYF.

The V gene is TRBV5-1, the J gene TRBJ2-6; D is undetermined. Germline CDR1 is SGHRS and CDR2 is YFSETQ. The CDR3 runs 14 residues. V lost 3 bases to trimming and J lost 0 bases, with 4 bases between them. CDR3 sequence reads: CASSSGSGANVLTF. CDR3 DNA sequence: TGCGCCAGCAGCTCGGGCTCTGGGGCCAACGTCCTGACTTTC.

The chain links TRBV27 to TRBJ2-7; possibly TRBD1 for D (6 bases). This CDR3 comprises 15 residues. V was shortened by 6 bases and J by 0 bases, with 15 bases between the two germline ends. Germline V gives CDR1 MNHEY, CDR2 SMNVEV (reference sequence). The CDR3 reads CASRGRTAGSYEQYF. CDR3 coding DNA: TGTGCCAGCAGGGGCAGGACAGCCGGCTCCTACGAGCAGTACTTC.

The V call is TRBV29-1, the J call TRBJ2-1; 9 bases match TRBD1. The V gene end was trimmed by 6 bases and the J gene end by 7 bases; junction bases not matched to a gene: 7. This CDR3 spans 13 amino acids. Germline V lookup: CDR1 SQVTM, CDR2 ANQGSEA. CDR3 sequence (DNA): TGCAGCGTGGGACAGGGAGTCCGAAATGAGCAGTTCTTC. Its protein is CSVGQGVRNEQFF.

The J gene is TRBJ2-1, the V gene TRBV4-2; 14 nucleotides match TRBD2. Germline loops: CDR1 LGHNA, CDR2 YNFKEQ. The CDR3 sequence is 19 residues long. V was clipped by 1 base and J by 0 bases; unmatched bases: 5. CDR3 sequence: CASSQGLAGGWGSYNEQFF. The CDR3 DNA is TGTGCCAGCAGCCAAGGACTAGCGGGAGGGTGGGGCTCCTACAATGAGCAGTTCTTC.

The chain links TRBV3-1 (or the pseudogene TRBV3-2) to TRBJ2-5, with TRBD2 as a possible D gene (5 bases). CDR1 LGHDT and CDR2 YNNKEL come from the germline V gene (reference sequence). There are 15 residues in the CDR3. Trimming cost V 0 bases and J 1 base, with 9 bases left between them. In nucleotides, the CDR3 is TGTGCCAGCAGCCAAGAAGCGCGGGCCCAAGAGACCCAGTACTTC. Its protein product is CASSQEARAQETQYF.

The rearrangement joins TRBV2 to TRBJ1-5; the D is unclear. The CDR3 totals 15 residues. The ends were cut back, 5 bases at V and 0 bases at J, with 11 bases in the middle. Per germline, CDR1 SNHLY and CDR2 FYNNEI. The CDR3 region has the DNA TGTGCCAGCAGTAAGAGCCGGGATAGCAATCAGCCCCAGCATTTT. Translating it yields CASSKSRDSNQPQHF.

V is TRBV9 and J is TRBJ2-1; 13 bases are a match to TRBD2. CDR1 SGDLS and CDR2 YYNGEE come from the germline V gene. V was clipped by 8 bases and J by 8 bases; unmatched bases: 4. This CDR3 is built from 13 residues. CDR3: CARWTSGSYEQFF. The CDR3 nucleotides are TGTGCCAGGTGGACTAGCGGGAGTTATGAGCAGTTCTTC.

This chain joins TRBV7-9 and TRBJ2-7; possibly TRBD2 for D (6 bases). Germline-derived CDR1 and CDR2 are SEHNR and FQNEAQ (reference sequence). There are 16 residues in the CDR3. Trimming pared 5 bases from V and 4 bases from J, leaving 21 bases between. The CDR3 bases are TGTGCCAGCAGCAAAGCGGTCGGGCTAGCGACATACGAGCAGTACTTC. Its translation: CASSKAVGLATYEQYF.

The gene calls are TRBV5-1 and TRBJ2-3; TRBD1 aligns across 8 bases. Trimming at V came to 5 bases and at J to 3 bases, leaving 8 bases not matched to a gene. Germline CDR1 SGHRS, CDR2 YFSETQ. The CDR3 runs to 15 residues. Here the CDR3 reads CASRSGGQETDTQYF. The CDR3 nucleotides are TGCGCCAGCAGGTCAGGGGGCCAGGAGACAGATACGCAGTATTTT.